Sequencing of this T cell receptor beta chain was carried out in a study of identical twins. Study results and caveats: Clonotypes of the beta chain that were abundant in cord blood carried fewer insertions (memory repertoires showed none). Instead of following the same donors, the conclusions were based on cross-sectional statistical analysis.

Every one of the donors was a healthy Caucasian. Each CDR3 protein gets one entry after TCRdb re-called the 5' RACE reads with MiXCR. The sample yields fewer than 250,000 distinct CDR3 sequences, 6% to 8% seen once. After removal of 3 bases from V and 4 bases from J, the junction contained 2 bases not matched to a gene. The CDR3 sequence is 14 residues long. Regarding this clonotype: What it recognizes is unknown.

Separately, the same data were catalogued under a study of yellow fever vaccine responses in identical twins.

This chain links TRBV12-3 or TRBV12-4 with TRBJ2-3, with TRBD2 identical over 9 bases. The sample comprised CD8+ T cells sorted from blood. The receptor's source is a woman younger than 30 in good health. CDR3 amino acids: CASSFAGGADTQYF. Here the CDR3 DNA reads TGTGCCAGCAGTTTCGCGGGAGGGGCAGATACGCAGTATTTT.